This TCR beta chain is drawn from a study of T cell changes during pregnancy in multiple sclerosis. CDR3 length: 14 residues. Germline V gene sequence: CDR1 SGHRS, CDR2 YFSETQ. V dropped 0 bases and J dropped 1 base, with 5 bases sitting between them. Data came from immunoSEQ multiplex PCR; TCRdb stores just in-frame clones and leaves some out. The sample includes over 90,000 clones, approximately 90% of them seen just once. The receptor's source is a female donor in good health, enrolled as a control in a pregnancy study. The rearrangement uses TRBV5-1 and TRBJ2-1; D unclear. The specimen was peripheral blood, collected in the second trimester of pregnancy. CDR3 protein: CASSLALSYNEQFF. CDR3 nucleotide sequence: TGCGCCAGCAGCTTGGCCCTATCCTACAATGAGCAGTTCTTC.